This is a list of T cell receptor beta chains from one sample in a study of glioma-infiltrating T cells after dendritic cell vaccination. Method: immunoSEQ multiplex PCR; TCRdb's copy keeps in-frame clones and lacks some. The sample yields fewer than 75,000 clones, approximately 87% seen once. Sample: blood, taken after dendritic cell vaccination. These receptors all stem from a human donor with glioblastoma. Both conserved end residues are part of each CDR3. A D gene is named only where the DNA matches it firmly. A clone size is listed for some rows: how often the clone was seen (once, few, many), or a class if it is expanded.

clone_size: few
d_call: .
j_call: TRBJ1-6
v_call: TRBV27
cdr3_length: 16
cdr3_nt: TGTGCCAGCAGTTTGGAGGGGCGCTCCTATAATTCCCCCCTCCACTTT
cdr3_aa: CASSLEGRSYNSPLHF

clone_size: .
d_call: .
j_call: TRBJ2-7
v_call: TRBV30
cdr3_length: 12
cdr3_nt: TGTGCCTGGAGTACCGCGGGGTACGAGCAGTACTTC
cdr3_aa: CAWSTAGYEQYF

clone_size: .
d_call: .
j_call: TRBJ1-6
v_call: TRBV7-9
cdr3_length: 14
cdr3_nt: TGTGCCAGCAGCCCCGGGACAACCCATTCACCCCTCCACTTT
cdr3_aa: CASSPGTTHSPLHF

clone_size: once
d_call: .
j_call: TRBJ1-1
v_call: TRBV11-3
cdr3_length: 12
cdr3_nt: TGTGCCAGCCGACGACAGAACACTGAAGCTTTCTTT
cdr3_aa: CASRRQNTEAFF

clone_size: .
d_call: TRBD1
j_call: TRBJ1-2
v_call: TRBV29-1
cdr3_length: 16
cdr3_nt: TGCAGCGTTGAAGATACGGGACAGGGTAGGGCCTATGGCTACACCTTC
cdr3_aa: CSVEDTGQGRAYGYTF

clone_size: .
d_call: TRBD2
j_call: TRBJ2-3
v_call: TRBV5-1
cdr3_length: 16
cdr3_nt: TGCGCCAGCAGCTTGACTAGCGGGGGACTAACAGATACGCAGTATTTT
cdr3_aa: CASSLTSGGLTDTQYF

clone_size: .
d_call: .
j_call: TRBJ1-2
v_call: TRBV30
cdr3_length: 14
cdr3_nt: TGTGCCTGGAACCGGTATATGACAGATCATGGCTACACCTTC
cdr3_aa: CAWNRYMTDHGYTF

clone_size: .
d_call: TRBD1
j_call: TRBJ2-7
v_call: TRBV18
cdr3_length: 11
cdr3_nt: TGTGCCAGCTCACCCGGGACAGGGGAATCCTTC
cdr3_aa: CASSPGTGESF

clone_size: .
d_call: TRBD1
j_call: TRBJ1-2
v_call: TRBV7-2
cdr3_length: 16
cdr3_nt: TGTGCCAGCAGCTTAGAGGGTGGACAGGGAGTGAGTGGCTACACCTTC
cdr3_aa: CASSLEGGQGVSGYTF

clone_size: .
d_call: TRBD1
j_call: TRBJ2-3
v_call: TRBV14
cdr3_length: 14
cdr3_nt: TGTGCCAGCAGGGAACCGGGACAGGGTTGGACGCAGTATTTT
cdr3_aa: CASREPGQGWTQYF

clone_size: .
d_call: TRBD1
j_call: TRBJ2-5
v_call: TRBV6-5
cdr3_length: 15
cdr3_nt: TGTGCCAGCAGTTACTCCGGACAGGGGGTAGAGACCCAGTACTTC
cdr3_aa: CASSYSGQGVETQYF

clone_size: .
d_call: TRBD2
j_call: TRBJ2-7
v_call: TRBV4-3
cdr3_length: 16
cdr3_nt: TGCGCCAGCAGCCCCGAGGTAGCGGGGGCGAACTACGAGCAGTACTTC
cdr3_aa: CASSPEVAGANYEQYF

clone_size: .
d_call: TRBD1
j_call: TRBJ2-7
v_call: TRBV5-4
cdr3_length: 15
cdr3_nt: TGTGCCAGCAGCCCGAGCCAGGGGGCACGCTACGAGCAGTACTTC
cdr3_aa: CASSPSQGARYEQYF

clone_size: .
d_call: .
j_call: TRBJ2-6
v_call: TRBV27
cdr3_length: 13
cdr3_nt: TGTGCCAGCACTTGGCCTGGGGCCAACGTCCTGACTTTC
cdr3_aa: CASTWPGANVLTF

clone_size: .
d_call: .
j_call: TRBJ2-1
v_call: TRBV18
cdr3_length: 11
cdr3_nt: TGTGCCAGCTCAACGGGACTTGAGCAGTTCTTC
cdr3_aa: CASSTGLEQFF

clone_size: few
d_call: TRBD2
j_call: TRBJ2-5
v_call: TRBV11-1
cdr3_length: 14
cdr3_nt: TGTGCCAGTTCATTGGCGGGAGGCTGGGAGACCCAGTACTTC
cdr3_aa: CASSLAGGWETQYF

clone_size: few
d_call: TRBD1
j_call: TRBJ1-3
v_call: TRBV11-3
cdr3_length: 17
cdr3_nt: TGTGCCAGCAGCCAGGGGGACCGGGTATTGGGCGGAAACACCATATATTTT
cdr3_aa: CASSQGDRVLGGNTIYF

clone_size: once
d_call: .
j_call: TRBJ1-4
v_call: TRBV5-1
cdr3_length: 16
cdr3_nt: TGCGCCAGCAGCTCATTACCACAGGGAACTAATGAAAAACTGTTTTTT
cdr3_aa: CASSSLPQGTNEKLFF

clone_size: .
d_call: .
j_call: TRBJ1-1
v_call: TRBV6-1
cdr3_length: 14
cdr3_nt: TGTGCCAGCAGTGAAGGAGGGTTTGACACTGAAGCTTTCTTT
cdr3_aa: CASSEGGFDTEAFF

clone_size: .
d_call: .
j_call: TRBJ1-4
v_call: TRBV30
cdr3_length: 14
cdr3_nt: TGTGCCTGGGCAGGGCACCCAACTAATGAAAAACTGTTTTTT
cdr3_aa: CAWAGHPTNEKLFF

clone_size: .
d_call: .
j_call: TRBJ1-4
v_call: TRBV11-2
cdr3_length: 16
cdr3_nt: TGTGCCAGCAGCAAGTTAACCGGGACATCCAATGAAAAACTGTTTTTT
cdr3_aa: CASSKLTGTSNEKLFF

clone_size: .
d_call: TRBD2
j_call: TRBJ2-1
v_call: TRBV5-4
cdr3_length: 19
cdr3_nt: TGTGCCAGCAGCTTGGCTGGGCAGGGAGGGATGATGTCCTACAATGAGCAGTTCTTC
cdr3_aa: CASSLAGQGGMMSYNEQFF

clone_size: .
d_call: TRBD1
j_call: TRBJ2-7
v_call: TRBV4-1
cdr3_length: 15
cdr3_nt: TGCGCCAGCAGCCAAGATAACAGGGGATCCTACGAGCAGTACTTC
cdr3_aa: CASSQDNRGSYEQYF

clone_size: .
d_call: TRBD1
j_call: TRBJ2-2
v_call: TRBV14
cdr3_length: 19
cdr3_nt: TGTGCCAGCAGCCAAGCGGGGACAGGGGACTATACTTACACCGGGGAGCTGTTTTTT
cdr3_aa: CASSQAGTGDYTYTGELFF

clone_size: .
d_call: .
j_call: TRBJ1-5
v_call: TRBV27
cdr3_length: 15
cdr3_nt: TGTGCCAGCAGTTTTACCGTCTATAGCAATCAGCCCCAGCATTTT
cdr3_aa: CASSFTVYSNQPQHF

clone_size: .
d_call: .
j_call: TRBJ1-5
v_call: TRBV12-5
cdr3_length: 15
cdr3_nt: TGTGCTAGTGCTCCGGCGGGGAATGGCAATCAGCCCCAGCATTTT
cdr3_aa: CASAPAGNGNQPQHF

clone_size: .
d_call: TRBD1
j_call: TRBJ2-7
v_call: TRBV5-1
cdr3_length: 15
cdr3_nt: TGCGCCAGCAGCTTGCCCGGGACAGGGTCCCACGAGCAGTACTTC
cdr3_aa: CASSLPGTGSHEQYF

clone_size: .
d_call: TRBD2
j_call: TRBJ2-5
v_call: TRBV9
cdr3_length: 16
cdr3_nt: TGTGCCAGCAGCGTAGCGAGTAGCGGGGGGTGGGAGACCCAGTACTTC
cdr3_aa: CASSVASSGGWETQYF

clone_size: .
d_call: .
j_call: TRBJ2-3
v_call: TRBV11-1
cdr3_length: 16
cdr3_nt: TGTGCCAGCAGCCCCCCTTATAGCCCTAGCACAGATACGCAGTATTTT
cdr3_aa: CASSPPYSPSTDTQYF

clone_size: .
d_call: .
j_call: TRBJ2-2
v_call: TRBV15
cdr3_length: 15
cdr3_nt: TGTGCCACCAGCTCCCGGGTGAACAACGCCGGGGAGCTGTTTTTT
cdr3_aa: CATSSRVNNAGELFF

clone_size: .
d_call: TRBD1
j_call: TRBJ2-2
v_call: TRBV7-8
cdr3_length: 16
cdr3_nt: TGTGCCAGCAGCGCCGACAGGGTCGCGAACACCGGGGAGCTGTTTTTT
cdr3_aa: CASSADRVANTGELFF

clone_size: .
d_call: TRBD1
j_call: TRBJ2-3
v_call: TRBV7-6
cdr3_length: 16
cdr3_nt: TGTGCCAGCAGCCAAGGACAGGGGGTTGTGGTAGATACGCAGTATTTT
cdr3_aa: CASSQGQGVVVDTQYF

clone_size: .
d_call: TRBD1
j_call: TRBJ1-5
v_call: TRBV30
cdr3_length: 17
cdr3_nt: TGTGCCTGGAGTCAATCACCGGGACAGGGAGTAAGACAGCCCCAGCATTTT
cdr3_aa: CAWSQSPGQGVRQPQHF

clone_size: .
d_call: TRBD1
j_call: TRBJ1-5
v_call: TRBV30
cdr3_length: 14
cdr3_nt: TGTGCCTGGAGTGCCGACAGGGAGATTCAGCCCCAGCATTTT
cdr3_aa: CAWSADREIQPQHF

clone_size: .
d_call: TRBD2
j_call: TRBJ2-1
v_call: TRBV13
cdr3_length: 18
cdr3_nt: TGTGCCAGCAGCTCTCCCAAGCGGGGGGGCCCCTGGGACAATGAGCAGTTCTTC
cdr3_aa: CASSSPKRGGPWDNEQFF

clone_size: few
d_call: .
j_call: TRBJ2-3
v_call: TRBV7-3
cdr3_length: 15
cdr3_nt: TGTGCCAGCAGCTTAGTCTCTAGTGCCGCCGATACGCAGTATTTT
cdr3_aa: CASSLVSSAADTQYF

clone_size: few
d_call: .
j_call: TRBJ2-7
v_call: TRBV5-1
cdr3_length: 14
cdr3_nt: TGCGCCAGCAGCTTTGGATCTGCGGGCTACGAGCAGTACTTC
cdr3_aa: CASSFGSAGYEQYF

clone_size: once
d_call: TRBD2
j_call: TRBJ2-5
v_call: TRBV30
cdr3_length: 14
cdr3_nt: TGTGCCTGGAGTGCGAGCGGGGGGGGAGAGACCCAGTACTTC
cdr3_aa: CAWSASGGGETQYF

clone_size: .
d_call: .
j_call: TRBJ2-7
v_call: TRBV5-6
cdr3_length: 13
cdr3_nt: TGTGCCAGCAGCTATGGCCTGAACTACGAGCAGTACTTC
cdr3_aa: CASSYGLNYEQYF

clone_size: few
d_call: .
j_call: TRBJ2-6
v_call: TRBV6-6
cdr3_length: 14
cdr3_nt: TGTGCCAGCAGTCCCCGAGGGGGGGCCAACGTCCTGACTTTC
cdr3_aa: CASSPRGGANVLTF

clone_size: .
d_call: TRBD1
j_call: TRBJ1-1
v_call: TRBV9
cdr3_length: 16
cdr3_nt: TGTGCCAGCAGCGCCCGGGGGGGACAGGGGCGCACTGAAGCTTTCTTT
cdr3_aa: CASSARGGQGRTEAFF

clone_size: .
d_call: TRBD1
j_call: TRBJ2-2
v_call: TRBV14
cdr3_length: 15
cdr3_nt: TGTGCCAGCCGCCCCGGGACAGGGGGCACCGGGGAGCTGTTTTTT
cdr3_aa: CASRPGTGGTGELFF

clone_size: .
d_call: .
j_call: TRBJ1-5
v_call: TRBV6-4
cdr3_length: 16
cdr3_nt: TGTGCCAGCATCGGCGGGGGGGGGTTTGGCAATCAGCCCCAGCATTTT
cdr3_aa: CASIGGGGFGNQPQHF

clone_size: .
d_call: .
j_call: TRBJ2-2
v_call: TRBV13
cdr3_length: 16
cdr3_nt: TGTGCCAGCAGCCCCTTTGGACAGCCTCTTCCCGGGGAGCTGTTTTTT
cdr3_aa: CASSPFGQPLPGELFF

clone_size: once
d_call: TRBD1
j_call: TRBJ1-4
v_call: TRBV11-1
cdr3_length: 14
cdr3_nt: TGTGCCAGCAGCCTGGGACAGGCCCTTGGAAAACTGTTTTTT
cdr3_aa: CASSLGQALGKLFF

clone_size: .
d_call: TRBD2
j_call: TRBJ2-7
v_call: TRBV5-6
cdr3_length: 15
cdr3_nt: TGTGCCAGCAGCCGGGGACTAGCGGTAACTTACGAGCAGTACTTC
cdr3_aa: CASSRGLAVTYEQYF

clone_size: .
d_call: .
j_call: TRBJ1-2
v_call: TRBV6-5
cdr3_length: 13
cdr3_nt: TGTGCCAGCAGTACGACAGAGAACTATGGCTACACCTTC
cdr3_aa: CASSTTENYGYTF

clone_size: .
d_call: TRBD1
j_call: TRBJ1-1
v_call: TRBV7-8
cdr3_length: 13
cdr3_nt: TGTGCCAGCAGCCGCGACAGGGGCACTGAAGCTTTCTTT
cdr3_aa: CASSRDRGTEAFF

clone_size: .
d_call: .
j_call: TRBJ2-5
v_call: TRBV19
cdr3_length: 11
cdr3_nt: TGTGCCAGTAGGACTGGAGAGACCCAGTACTTC
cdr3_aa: CASRTGETQYF

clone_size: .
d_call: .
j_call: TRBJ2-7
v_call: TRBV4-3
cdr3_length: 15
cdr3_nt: TGCGCCAGCAGCCAAGATAGTGGCGGGACCTACGAGCAGTACTTC
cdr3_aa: CASSQDSGGTYEQYF

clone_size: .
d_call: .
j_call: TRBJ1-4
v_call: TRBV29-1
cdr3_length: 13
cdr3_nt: TGCAGCGCGTGGACTGCCACTAATGAAAAACTGTTTTTT
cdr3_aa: CSAWTATNEKLFF

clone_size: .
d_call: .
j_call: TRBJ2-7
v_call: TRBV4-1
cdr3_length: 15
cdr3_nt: TGCGCCAGCAGCCAAGAAATCGGCTCGGGGAGCGAGCAGTACTTC
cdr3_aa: CASSQEIGSGSEQYF